The present TCR beta chain was sequenced within a study of cytomegalovirus exposure and HLA in healthy donors. The donors were part of the validation cohort, which consisted of approximately 110 subjects and was separate from the first cohort of roughly 620 subjects. As to this clone: The target antigen is unknown.

Trimming took 1 base from V and 16 from J, leaving 20 bases between them. The CDR3 consists of 14 residues. The germline CDR1 and CDR2 sequences are SGHTA and FQGNSA. Study-wide points: The tendency of first-cohort TCR clusters to co-occur in the 120 or so validation repertoires was the finding of a later analysis.

Measured with immunoSEQ multiplex PCR; TCRdb has only the in-frame clones, and not every one. In the table there are tens of thousands of clones, over 90% of which are singletons. The specimen was PBMCs. The chain carries TRBV7-2 and TRBJ2-1; the D gene is possibly TRBD1 (6 bases). The clonotype was recovered from a woman under 30 in good health and CMV-seronegative. In DNA, the CDR3 is TGTGCCAGCAGCTTAGATCGCAGGGGCGGCTATCAATTCTTC. Its translation is CASSLDRRGGYQFF.